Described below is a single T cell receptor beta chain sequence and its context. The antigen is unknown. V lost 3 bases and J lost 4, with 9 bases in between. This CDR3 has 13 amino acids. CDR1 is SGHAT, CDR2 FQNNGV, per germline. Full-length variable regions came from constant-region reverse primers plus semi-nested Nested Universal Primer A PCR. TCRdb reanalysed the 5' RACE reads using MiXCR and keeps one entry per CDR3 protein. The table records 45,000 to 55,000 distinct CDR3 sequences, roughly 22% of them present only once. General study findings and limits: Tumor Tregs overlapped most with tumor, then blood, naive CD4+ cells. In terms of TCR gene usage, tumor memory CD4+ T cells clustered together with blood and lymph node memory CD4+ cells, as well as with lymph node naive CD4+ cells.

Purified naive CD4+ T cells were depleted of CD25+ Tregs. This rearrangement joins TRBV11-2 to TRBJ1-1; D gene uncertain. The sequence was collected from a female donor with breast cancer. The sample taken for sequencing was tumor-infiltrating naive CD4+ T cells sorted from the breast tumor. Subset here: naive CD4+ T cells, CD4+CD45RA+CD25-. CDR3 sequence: CASSFMVPTEAFF. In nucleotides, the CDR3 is TGTGCCAGCAGCTTCATGGTGCCCACTGAAGCTTTCTTT.